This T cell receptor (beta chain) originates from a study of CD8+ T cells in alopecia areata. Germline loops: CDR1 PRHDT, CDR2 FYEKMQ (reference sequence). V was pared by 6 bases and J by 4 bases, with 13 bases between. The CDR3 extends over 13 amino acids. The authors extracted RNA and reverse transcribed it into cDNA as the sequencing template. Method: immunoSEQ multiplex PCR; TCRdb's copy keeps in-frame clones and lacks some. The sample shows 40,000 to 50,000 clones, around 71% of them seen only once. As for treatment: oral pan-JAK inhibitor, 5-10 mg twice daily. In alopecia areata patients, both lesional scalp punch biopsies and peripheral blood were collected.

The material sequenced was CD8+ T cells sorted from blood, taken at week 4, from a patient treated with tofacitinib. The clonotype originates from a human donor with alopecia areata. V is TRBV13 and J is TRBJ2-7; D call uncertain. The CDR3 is CASSSDIGYEQYF. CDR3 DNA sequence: TGTGCCAGCAGTTCCGACATTGGATACGAGCAGTACTTC.